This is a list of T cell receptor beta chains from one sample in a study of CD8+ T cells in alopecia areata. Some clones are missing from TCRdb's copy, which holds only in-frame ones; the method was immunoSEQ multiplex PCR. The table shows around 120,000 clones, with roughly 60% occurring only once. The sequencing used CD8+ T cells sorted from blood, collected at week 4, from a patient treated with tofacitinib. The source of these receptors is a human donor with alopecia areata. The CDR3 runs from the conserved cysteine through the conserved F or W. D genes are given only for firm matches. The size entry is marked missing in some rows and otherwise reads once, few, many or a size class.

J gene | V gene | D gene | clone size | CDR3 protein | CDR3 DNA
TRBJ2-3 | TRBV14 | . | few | CASSQELEYGSTDTQYF | TGTGCCAGCAGCCAAGAACTAGAATACGGGTCAACAGATACGCAGTATTTT
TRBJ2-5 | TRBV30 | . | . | CAWSGRGRYQETQYF | TGTGCCTGGAGTGGCAGGGGACGGTACCAAGAGACCCAGTACTTC
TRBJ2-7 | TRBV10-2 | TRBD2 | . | CASSSNGGADEQYF | TGCGCCAGCAGTTCAAACGGGGGGGCGGACGAGCAGTACTTC
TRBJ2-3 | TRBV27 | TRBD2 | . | CASSSGLAEGTDTQYF | TGTGCCAGCAGTTCCGGACTAGCGGAGGGGACAGATACGCAGTATTTT
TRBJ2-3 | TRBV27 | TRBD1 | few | CASSPRQGALSTDTQYF | TGTGCCAGCAGTCCGCGACAGGGGGCTCTTAGCACAGATACGCAGTATTTT
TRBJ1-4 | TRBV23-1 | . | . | CASSQSSSGDEKLFF | TGCGCCAGCAGTCAATCGTCTTCAGGAGACGAAAAACTGTTTTTT
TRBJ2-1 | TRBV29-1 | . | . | CSVGGTYHNEQFF | TGCAGCGTTGGTGGGACTTATCACAATGAGCAGTTCTTC
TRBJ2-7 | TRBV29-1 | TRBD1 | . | CSVRDSRYEQYF | TGCAGCGTTCGGGACAGTCGCTACGAGCAGTACTTC
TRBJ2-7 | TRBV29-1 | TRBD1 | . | CSVRTGSSYEQYF | TGCAGCGTTCGGACAGGAAGCTCCTACGAGCAGTACTTC
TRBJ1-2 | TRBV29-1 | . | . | CSVMDSYYGYTF | TGCAGCGTAATGGACAGCTACTATGGCTACACCTTC
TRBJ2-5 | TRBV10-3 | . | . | CAISPGLTQETQYF | TGTGCCATCAGTCCGGGACTGACTCAAGAGACCCAGTACTTC
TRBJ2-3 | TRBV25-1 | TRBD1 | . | CASSEGTGAAADTQYF | TGTGCCAGCAGTGAAGGGACAGGGGCGGCGGCAGATACGCAGTATTTT
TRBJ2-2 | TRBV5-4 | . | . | CASSSDSLNTGELFF | TGTGCCAGCAGTTCCGACAGTCTTAACACCGGGGAGCTGTTTTTT
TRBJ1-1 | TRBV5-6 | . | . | CASSLNTEAFF | TGTGCCAGCAGCTTGAACACTGAAGCTTTCTTT
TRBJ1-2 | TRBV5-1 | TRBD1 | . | CASSLEGQGYGYTF | TGCGCCAGCAGCTTGGAGGGACAGGGGTATGGCTACACCTTC
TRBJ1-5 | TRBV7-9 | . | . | CASSLRSSEPQHF | TGTGCCAGCAGCTTACGTTCCTCGGAGCCCCAGCATTTT
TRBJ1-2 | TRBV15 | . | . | CATSRDLVPGNTGYTF | TGTGCCACCAGCAGAGATTTGGTTCCGGGAAACACGGGCTACACCTTC
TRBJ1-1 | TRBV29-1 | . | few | CSGLTGENTEAFF | TGCAGCGGATTGACAGGAGAGAACACTGAAGCTTTCTTT
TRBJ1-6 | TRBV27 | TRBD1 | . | CASSPRQGGNSPLHF | TGTGCCAGCAGTCCCCGACAGGGCGGGAATTCACCCCTCCACTTT
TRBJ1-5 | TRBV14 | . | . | CASSGTVPVNQPQHF | TGTGCCAGCAGCGGGACTGTCCCTGTTAATCAGCCCCAGCATTTT
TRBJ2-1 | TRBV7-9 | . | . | CASSLIRGAYNEQFF | TGTGCCAGCAGCTTAATAAGGGGCGCCTACAATGAGCAGTTCTTC
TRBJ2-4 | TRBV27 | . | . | CAKKNIQYF | TGTGCCAAAAAAAACATTCAGTACTTC
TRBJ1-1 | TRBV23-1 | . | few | CASSLVWQNLTMNTEAFF | TGCGCCAGCAGTCTCGTTTGGCAGAACCTAACTATGAACACTGAAGCTTTCTTT
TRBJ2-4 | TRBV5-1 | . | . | CASSLGANIQYF | TGCGCCAGCAGCTTGGGAGCAAACATTCAGTACTTC
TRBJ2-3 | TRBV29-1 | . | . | CSVGDPRSSTDTQYF | TGCAGCGTGGGGGATCCCCGCTCCTCCACAGATACGCAGTATTTT
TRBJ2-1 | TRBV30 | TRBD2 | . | CAWDGSGGNEQFF | TGTGCCTGGGACGGTAGCGGGGGAAATGAGCAGTTCTTC
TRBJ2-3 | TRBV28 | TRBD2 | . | CASSPREGPGTDTQYF | TGTGCCAGCAGTCCCCGGGAGGGCCCTGGTACAGATACGCAGTATTTT
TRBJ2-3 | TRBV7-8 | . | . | CASSSIGGKTDTQYF | TGTGCCAGCAGCTCTATTGGCGGGAAAACAGATACGCAGTATTTT
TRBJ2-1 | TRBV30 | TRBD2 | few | CAWSAGLSHNEQFF | TGTGCCTGGAGTGCGGGACTAAGCCACAATGAGCAGTTCTTC
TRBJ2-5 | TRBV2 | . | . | CASRDNSQETQYF | TGTGCCAGCCGGGACAACTCGCAAGAGACCCAGTACTTC
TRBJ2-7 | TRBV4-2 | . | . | CASSSVMSHEQYF | TGTGCCAGCAGCTCCGTCATGAGCCACGAGCAGTACTTC
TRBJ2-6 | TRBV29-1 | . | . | CSVQGSGPSGANVLTF | TGCAGCGTTCAGGGCAGTGGTCCTTCTGGGGCCAACGTCCTGACTTTC
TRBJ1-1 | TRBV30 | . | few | CAWIAGNTEAFF | TGTGCCTGGATAGCCGGGAACACTGAAGCTTTCTTT
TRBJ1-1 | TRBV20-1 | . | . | CSAAWGTEAFF | TGCAGTGCTGCCTGGGGCACTGAAGCTTTCTTT
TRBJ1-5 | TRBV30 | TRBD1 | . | CAWSLDRLNGQPQHF | TGTGCCTGGAGCTTGGACAGGCTCAATGGTCAGCCCCAGCATTTT
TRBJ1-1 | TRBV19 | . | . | CASSLIGFEEAFF | TGTGCCAGTAGTCTCATCGGATTCGAGGAAGCTTTCTTT
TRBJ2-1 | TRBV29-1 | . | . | CSVEAEVGNEQFF | TGCAGCGTTGAAGCCGAAGTGGGCAATGAGCAGTTCTTC
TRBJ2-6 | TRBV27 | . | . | CASSLLGQGNVLTF | TGTGCCAGCAGCCTCTTGGGTCAGGGCAACGTCCTGACTTTC
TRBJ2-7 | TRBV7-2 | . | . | CASSWDISYEQYF | TGTGCCAGCAGCTGGGACATCTCCTACGAGCAGTACTTC